Listed here are 15 T cell receptor beta chains from one sample, sequenced in a study of CD8+ T cells in alopecia areata. The treatment: oral pan-JAK inhibitor, 5-10 mg twice daily. Extracted RNA was reverse transcribed into cDNA, the sequencing template. The repertoire was sequenced with immunoSEQ multiplex PCR; TCRdb's copy has only in-frame clones and lacks some. This repertoire shows 200,000 or so clones, 35% to 40% found once; its top ten account for about 0.48%. Sequenced here: CD4+ T cells sorted from blood, sampled at roughly week 30, from a patient treated with tofacitinib. These receptors were taken from a human donor with alopecia areata.

This clone was detected a few times. The chain has TRBV5-1 and TRBJ2-3, with D hard to call. V was clipped by 0 bases and J by 5 bases, with 4 bases between them. There are 12 residues in the CDR3. Germline loops: CDR1 SGHRS, CDR2 YFSETQ. The CDR3 region has the DNA TGCGCCAGCAGCTTGGTGGTAGATACGCAGTATTTT. Protein product: CASSLVVDTQYF.

This clone was picked up a small number of times. This chain links TRBV7-2 with TRBJ2-5; the match to TRBD1 covers 12 bases. The CDR3 consists of 16 residues. J gave up 5 bases and V 1 base, and 5 bases lay outside the gene matches. Germline CDR1 reads SGHTA; CDR2 reads FQGNSA. The CDR3 loop reads CASSLVGQGAIETQYF. The CDR3 nucleotides read TGTGCCAGCAGCTTAGTGGGACAGGGGGCTATTGAGACCCAGTACTTC.

This clone has only a few counts. CDR3 DNA sequence: TGTGCCAGCAGCCTTGGCAGGGATACGCAGTATTTT. Its protein product is CASSLGRDTQYF. This chain joins TRBV11-2 and TRBJ2-3; no firm D call. This CDR3 contains 12 residues. CDR1 is SGHAT and CDR2 is FQNNGV in the germline V gene. Trimming removed 5 bases at V and 6 bases at J, with 9 bases between.

V usage is TRBV11-2 and J usage is TRBJ2-5; D is undetermined. The CDR3 has 12 residues. V lost 2 bases and J lost 5, with 6 bases in between. In germline, CDR1 is SGHAT, CDR2 FQNNGV. The CDR3 region is CASSLSSETQYF. CDR3 DNA: TGTGCCAGCAGCTTATCATCTGAGACCCAGTACTTC.

The rearrangement links TRBV10-3 to TRBJ1-1, with a possible D match to TRBD1 (6 bases). The germline gives CDR1 ENHRY, CDR2 SYGVKD. Trimming cost V 7 bases and J 4 bases, with 19 bases left between them. The CDR3 runs to 15 residues. The CDR3 here is CAITSLQGLGTEAFF. As DNA, the CDR3 is TGTGCCATCACCTCCCTCCAGGGGTTGGGCACTGAAGCTTTCTTT.

The chain joins TRBV29-1 to TRBJ2-3; D remains unclear. The germline V gene has CDR1 SQVTM and CDR2 ANQGSEA. This CDR3 is 12 amino acids long. V was trimmed by 4 bases and J by 3 bases, leaving 8 bases between them. The CDR3 is CSVALQTDTQYF. The DNA for the CDR3 is TGCAGCGTTGCCCTACAAACAGATACGCAGTATTTT.

This clone was counted only a few times. The CDR3 nucleotides read TGTGCCTGGGGACAGGGGGCCGGGGAGCAGTTCTTC. Its protein product is CAWGQGAGEQFF. The V gene is TRBV30, the J gene TRBJ2-1; 11 nucleotides match TRBD1. There are 12 residues in the CDR3. CDR1 is GTSNPN and CDR2 is SVGIG in the germline V gene (reference sequence). With 5 bases clipped from V and 10 bases from J, the junction kept 4 bases outside the gene matches.

The chain couples TRBV11-2 to TRBJ2-1; TRBD2 agrees at 15 bases. The trim removed 5 bases at V and 9 bases at J, leaving 8 bases unmatched. Germline CDR1 SGHAT, CDR2 FQNNGV. The length of the CDR3 is 16 residues. As DNA, the CDR3 is TGTGCCAGCAGCACGACTCGGACTAGCGGGAGGGGTGAGCAGTTCTTC. Its translation: CASSTTRTSGRGEQFF. The whole variable domain, filled in from reference TRBV11-2 and TRBJ2-1, reads EAGVAQSPRYKIIEKRQSVAFWCNPISGHATLYWYQQILGQGPKLLIQFQNNGVVDDSQLPKDRFSAERLKGVDSTLKIQPAKLEDSAVYLCASSTTRTSGRGEQFFGPGTRLTVL.

V is TRBV2 and J is TRBJ2-7; perhaps TRBD2 as D (5 bases). The CDR3 loop spans 14 amino acids. Germline V gene sequence: CDR1 SNHLY, CDR2 FYNNEI. The germline V and J ends were trimmed by 1 base and 7 bases, with 14 bases remaining between them. The CDR3 nucleotides read TGTGCCAGCAGTGAAGGACTTGCCGAGGGAGAGCAGTACTTC. It translates to CASSEGLAEGEQYF.

The V call is TRBV5-6, the J call TRBJ2-3; 9 nucleotides agree with TRBD1. CDR1 SGHDT and CDR2 YYEEEE come from the germline V gene. V lost 4 bases to trimming and J lost 6 bases; unmatched junction nucleotides: 12. The CDR3 loop spans 16 amino acids. The CDR3 sequence is CASSLAMGQGRDTQYF. Written as DNA, the CDR3 is TGTGCCAGCAGCCTTGCTATGGGACAGGGAAGGGATACGCAGTATTTT.

A few counts support this clone. This rearrangement joins TRBV6-5 to TRBJ2-1; maybe TRBD2 (6 bases). The germline V gene has CDR1 MNHEY and CDR2 SVGAGI. Trimming shortened V by 0 bases and J by 12 bases, and 9 bases separated the two germline ends. This CDR3 has 12 amino acids. CDR3 DNA sequence: TGTGCCAGCAGTTACTCGGAGGGAGGGCAGTTCTTC. Its translation: CASSYSEGGQFF.

This clone was counted between two and nine times. The chain has TRBV29-1 and TRBJ2-7; tentatively, D is TRBD1 (6 bases). Germline CDR1 is SQVTM and CDR2 is ANQGSEA. The CDR3 spans 11 residues. V was trimmed by 5 bases and J by 3 bases, leaving 8 bases between them. CDR3: CSVRQVYEQYF. In DNA, the CDR3 is TGCAGCGTTCGACAGGTCTACGAGCAGTACTTC.

CDR3 sequence: CASSTRTGGNEKLFF. CDR3 in DNA: TGTGCCAGCAGCACCCGGACAGGGGGTAATGAAAAACTGTTTTTT. The chain is built from TRBV7-9 and TRBJ1-4, with TRBD1 matching over 10 bases. CDR1 is SEHNR, CDR2 FQNEAQ, per germline (reference sequence). There are 15 residues in the CDR3. The trim removed 5 bases at V and 4 bases at J, leaving 4 bases unmatched.

This clone came up a few times. The CDR3: CATRFRADTGELFF. CDR3 bases: TGTGCCACCAGATTCCGGGCCGACACCGGGGAGCTGTTTTTT. The rearrangement links TRBV15 to TRBJ2-2; D is uncertain. The germline gives CDR1 LNHNV, CDR2 YYDKDF (reference sequence). V was shortened by 6 bases and J by 3 bases, with 11 bases between the two germline ends. This CDR3 has 14 residues.

The chain employs TRBV18 and TRBJ2-7, with 11 bases identical to TRBD1. V shed 0 bases and J 6 bases; nucleotides not matched to a gene: 1. Germline-derived CDR1 and CDR2 are KGHSH and LQKENI. The CDR3 spans 14 residues. In nucleotides, the CDR3 is TGTGCCAGCTCACCACCCGGGACAGGGGGCGAGCAGTACTTC. Residues: CASSPPGTGGEQYF.